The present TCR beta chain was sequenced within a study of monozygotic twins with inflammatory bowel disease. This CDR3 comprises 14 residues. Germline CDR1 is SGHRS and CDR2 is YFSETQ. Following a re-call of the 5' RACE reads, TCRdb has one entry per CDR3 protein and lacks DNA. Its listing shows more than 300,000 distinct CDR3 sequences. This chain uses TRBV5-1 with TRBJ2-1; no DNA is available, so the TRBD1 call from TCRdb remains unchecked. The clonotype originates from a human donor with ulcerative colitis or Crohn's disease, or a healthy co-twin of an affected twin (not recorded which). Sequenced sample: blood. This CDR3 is CASSKGTADNEQFF. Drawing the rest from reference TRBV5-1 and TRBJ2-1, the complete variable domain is KAGVTQTPRYLIKTRGQQVTLSCSPISGHRSVSWYQQTPGQGLQFLFEYFSETQRNKGNFPGRFSGRQFSNSRSEMNVSTLELGDSALYLCASSKGTADNEQFFGPGTRLTVL.